This T cell receptor beta chain was sequenced during a study of blood T cell repertoires in COVID-19 (TCRdb year 2020). Regarding the research as a whole: Collaborator samples came from the United States, Italy and Spain and covered acute and convalescent phases of COVID-19. The material from the prospective study consisted of cDNA or gDNA derived from T cells, B-cell-depleted T cells, or PBMCs. Deeply sampled blood TCRbeta repertoires from subjects exposed to, actively infected with, or recovered from COVID-19 were included in the dataset. HLA class I and class II types, where available, came from metadata supplied by the sample provider rather than from assay-based typing. A freely available public database, intended as a resource for researchers studying the immune response to SARS-CoV-2, is where the repertoires were released. Samples were obtained from the ongoing ImmuneRACE study (first 160 participants) and from over a thousand subjects provided by 6 global collaborators. Sample metadata almost always included a de-identified subject ID, COVID-19 status, age in years and sex. Overall study results and their limits: The amount of clinical and demographic metadata varied by source and participant and was provided uncurated.

TCRbeta CDR3 regions were amplified from genomic DNA by means of the immunoSEQ Assay, a bias-controlled multiplex PCR. In the paper's pipeline: The number of nucleated cells in each sample was estimated from the amplification of reference gene primers within the assay. Sequence reads were collapsed and filtered to measure the absolute abundance of every unique TCRbeta CDR3 rearrangement. For each sample, productive Simpson clonality was calculated as the square root of Simpson's diversity index over productive rearrangements. Held by TCRdb, this immuneACCESS table contains in-frame sequences only and omits some clones. Under half of the omission traces to an unresolved V gene where checked; the cause of the rest is unknown. The DNA gave D and trimming, while V, J and clone size come from that table. For this sample the table gives about 220,000 clones, of which about 85% were detected only once. The ten largest clones add up to around 3% of the sample.

As encoded in the germline V gene, CDR1 is MDHEN while CDR2 is SYDVKM. The CDR3 has 15 amino acids, counting the end cysteine and phenylalanine. The kept DNA is CDR3 alone, 45 bases in frame from the first base. From V the trimming removes 3 bases and from J it removes 4 bases, while the gene matches leave 2 bases of the junction unaccounted for. Another Seattle source contributed samples from volunteer blood donors who had recovered from COVID-19. Each collaborating institution followed its own protocols to collect whole blood in K2EDTA tubes. For TCRbeta analysis, collaborators shipped samples in one of three forms: frozen whole blood, isolated PBMCs, or DNA extracted from either of those sample types. Remarks on this clone: Its antigen remains undetermined. Base qualities are not at hand, and no much larger clone is one base apart. The same CDR3 also results from other DNA sequences found in this sample.

The rearrangement joined TRBV28 to TRBJ1-6, and 8 junction bases match TRBD1. The TCR originated in a man in his forties or fifties who had recovered from COVID-19. The source material was peripheral blood. The nucleotide sequence is given as TGTGCCAGCAGTTTGTGGACAGGGTATAATTCACCCCTCCACTTT. Its protein product is CASSLWTGYNSPLHF.